This T cell receptor (beta chain) emerged from a study of shared clonotypes between healthy human individuals. Looking at the study overall: A donor's plate count was three for CD4 naive and three for CD4 memory; CD8 naive had two and CD8 memory one. Regarding the study as a whole: The study generally estimated greater richness for naive than memory subsets. Among donors, the sharing of clonotypes was expected to be influenced by sequencing depth.

The CDR3 consists of 13 residues. The V gene lost 6 bases and the J gene lost 1 base, with 10 bases spanning the gap. The germline V gene has CDR1 MNHEY and CDR2 SMNVEV (reference sequence). This clone has just one count. Its cognate antigen is unknown. CD45RO-negative cells were positively selected for CCR7, leaving out terminally differentiated effector memory CD45RA+ cells. Assay used: immunoSEQ multiplex PCR; TCRdb lists only in-frame clones, some missing. The table lists around 1.9 million clones, just under 95% of them singletons. The rearrangement links TRBV27 to TRBJ2-7; D remains ambiguous. This TCR was sampled from a man between 18 and 29 years old in good health. Some clones in this sample may be carry-over from other donors' samples. The sample was naive CD8+ T cells from PBMCs. The CDR3 loop reads CASRQRVSYEQYF. The CDR3 DNA reads as TGTGCCAGCAGGCAAAGGGTGTCCTACGAGCAGTACTTC.